This T cell receptor (beta chain) stems from a study of regulatory T cells in long-lasting Graves disease. In the study overall: Graves' patients, newly diagnosed, had taken antithyroid drugs under 3 months.

Indicated time point: newly diagnosed GD, antithyroid drugs for less than 3 months. From PBMCs, RNA was extracted and then used to make the TCR library. CDR3 length: 15 residues. With V trimmed by 3 bases and J by 3 bases, 4 bases remained unmatched. iRepertoire HTBI primers and Arm-PCR of CDR3 regions built TCR beta libraries. TCRdb used MiXCR to reprocess the multiplex PCR reads, holding one entry per CDR3 protein. The sample holds 400,000 to 450,000 distinct CDR3 sequences, just under 15% seen once. Note on this clonotype: Its antigen is currently unknown.

Whole-study findings and limits: Patients with persistent disease showed a bias toward TRBV28, TRBJ1-2 and TRBJ2-5.

The data also belong to a second study, concerning T cells in Graves' hyperthyroidism and ophthalmopathy. That work adds: Most thyroid clonotypes expanded above 0.001 appeared in blood too.

The receptor was derived from a woman aged 30 to 39 with Graves disease. This specimen was peripheral blood mononuclear cells (PBMCs), taken at new diagnosis, from a patient treated with antithyroid drugs. V gene TRBV12-3 or TRBV12-4 combines with J gene TRBJ2-3; 9 bases are shared with TRBD2. The CDR3 region is CASSFGGRATDTQYF. The CDR3 nucleotides read TGTGCCAGCAGTTTCGGCGGGAGGGCAACAGATACGCAGTATTTT.